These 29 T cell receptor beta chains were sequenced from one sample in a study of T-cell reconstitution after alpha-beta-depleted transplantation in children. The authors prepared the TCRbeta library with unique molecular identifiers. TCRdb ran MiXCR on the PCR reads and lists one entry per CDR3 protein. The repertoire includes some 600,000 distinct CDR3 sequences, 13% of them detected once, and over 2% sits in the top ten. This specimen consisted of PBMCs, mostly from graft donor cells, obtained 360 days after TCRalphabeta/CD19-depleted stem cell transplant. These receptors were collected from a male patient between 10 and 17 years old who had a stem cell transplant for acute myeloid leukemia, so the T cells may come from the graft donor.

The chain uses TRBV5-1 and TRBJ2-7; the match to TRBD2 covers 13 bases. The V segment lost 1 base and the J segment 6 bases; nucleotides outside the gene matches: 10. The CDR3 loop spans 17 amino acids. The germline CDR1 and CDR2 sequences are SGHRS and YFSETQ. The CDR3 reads CASSLLLLTSGRAEQYF. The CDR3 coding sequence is TGCGCCAGCAGCTTGTTACTACTTACTAGCGGGAGGGCCGAGCAGTACTTC. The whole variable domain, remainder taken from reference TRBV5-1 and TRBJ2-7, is KAGVTQTPRYLIKTRGQQVTLSCSPISGHRSVSWYQQTPGQGLQFLFEYFSETQRNKGNFPGRFSGRQFSNSRSEMNVSTLELGDSALYLCASSLLLLTSGRAEQYFGPGTRLTVT.

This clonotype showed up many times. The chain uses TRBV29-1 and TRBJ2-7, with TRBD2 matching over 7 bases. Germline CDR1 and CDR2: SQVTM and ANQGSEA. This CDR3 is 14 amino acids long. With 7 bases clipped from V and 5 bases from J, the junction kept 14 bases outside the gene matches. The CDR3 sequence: CSALPAGVAHEQYF. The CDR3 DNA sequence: TGCAGCGCCCTCCCCGCGGGAGTAGCCCACGAGCAGTACTTC.

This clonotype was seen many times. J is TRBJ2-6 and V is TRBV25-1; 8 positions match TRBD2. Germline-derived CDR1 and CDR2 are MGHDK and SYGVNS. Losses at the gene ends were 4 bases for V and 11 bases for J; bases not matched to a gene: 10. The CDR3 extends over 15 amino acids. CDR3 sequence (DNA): TGTGCCAGCAGTGCGGGAGGGGCCTTTGTCTACGTCCTGACTTTC. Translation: CASSAGGAFVYVLTF.

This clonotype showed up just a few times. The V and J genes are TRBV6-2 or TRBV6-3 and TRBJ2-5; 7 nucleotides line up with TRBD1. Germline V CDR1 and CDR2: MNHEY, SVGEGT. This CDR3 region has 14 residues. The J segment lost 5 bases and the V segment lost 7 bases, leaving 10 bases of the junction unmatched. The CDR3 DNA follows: TGTGCCAGCAACCGGGGACAGACCGGGGAGACCCAGTACTTC. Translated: CASNRGQTGETQYF.

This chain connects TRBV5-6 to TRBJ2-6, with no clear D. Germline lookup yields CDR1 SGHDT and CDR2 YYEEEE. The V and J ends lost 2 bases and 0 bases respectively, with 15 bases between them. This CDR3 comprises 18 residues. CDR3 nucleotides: TGTGCCAGCAGCTTCTTCCGCCCCTCTCTCTCTGGGGCCAACGTCCTGACTTTC. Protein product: CASSFFRPSLSGANVLTF.

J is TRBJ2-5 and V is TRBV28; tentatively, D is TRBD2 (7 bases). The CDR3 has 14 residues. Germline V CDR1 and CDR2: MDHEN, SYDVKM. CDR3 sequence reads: CSASTWGGGETQYF. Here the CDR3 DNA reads TGTTCTGCCAGCACTTGGGGGGGCGGAGAGACCCAGTACTTC.

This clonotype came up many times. CDR3 sequence: CASRTGQTYEQYF. DNA of the CDR3: TGTGCCAGCAGGACGGGGCAGACCTACGAGCAGTACTTC. The chain has TRBV12-3 or TRBV12-4 and TRBJ2-7; D tentatively reads TRBD1 or TRBD2 (5 bases each). The CDR3 covers 13 residues. Trimming took 6 bases from V and 2 from J, leaving 11 bases between them.

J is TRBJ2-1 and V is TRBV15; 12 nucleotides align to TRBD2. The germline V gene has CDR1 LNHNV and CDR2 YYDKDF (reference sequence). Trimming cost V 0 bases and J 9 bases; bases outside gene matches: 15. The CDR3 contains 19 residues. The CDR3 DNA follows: TGTGCCACCAGCAGAGATCGGGGCCTAGCGGGAGGGCCAATCACTGAGCAGTTCTTC. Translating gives CATSRDRGLAGGPITEQFF.

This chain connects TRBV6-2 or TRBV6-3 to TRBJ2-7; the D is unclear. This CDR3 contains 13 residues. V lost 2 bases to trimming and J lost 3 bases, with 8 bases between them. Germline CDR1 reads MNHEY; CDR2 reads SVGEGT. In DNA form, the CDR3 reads TGTGCCAGCAGTTACACCCACTACTACGAGCAGTACTTC. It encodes CASSYTHYYEQYF.

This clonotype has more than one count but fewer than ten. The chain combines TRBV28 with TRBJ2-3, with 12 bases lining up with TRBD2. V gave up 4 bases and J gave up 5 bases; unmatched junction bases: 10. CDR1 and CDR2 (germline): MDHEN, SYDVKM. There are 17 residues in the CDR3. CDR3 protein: CASSSPRLAGVVDTQYF. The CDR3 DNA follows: TGTGCCAGCAGTTCCCCGCGACTAGCGGGAGTGGTAGATACGCAGTATTTT.

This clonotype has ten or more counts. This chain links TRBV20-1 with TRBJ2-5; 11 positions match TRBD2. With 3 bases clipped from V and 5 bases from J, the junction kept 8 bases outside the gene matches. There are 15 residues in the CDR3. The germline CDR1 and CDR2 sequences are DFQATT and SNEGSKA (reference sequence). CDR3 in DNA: TGCAGTGCTAGTCCACTAGCGGGAGCCCCTGAGACCCAGTACTTC. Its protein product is CSASPLAGAPETQYF.

Written as DNA, the CDR3 is TGCAGTGCTACCGACCCATTCAACACTGAAGCTTTCTTT. This codes for CSATDPFNTEAFF. This chain connects TRBV20-1 to TRBJ1-1; no clear D. V lost 4 bases, J lost 2 bases, and 11 bases lay in between. Germline V gene sequence: CDR1 DFQATT, CDR2 SNEGSKA (reference sequence). This CDR3 is built from 13 residues.

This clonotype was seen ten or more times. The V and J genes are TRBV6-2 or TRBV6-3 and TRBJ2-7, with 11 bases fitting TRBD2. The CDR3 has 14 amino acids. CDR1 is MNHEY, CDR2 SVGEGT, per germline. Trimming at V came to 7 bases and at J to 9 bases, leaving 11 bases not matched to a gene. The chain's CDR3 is CASKTGLAAPVQYF. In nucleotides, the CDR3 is TGTGCCAGCAAAACGGGACTAGCGGCCCCGGTGCAGTACTTC.

CDR3 protein: CASSYSPDPGEQYF. As DNA, the CDR3 is TGTGCCAGCAGTTACTCTCCCGATCCCGGGGAGCAGTACTTC. The J gene is TRBJ2-7, the V gene TRBV6-5; D remains unclear. CDR3 length: 14 residues. CDR1 and CDR2 from the germline V gene are MNHEY and SVGAGI. V lost 0 bases and J lost 7, with 13 bases in between.

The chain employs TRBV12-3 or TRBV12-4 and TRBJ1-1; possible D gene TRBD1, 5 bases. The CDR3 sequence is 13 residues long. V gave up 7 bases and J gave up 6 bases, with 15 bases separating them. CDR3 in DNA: TGTGCCAGCAATTGGGGGGGGATGGCTGAAGCTTTCTTT. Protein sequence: CASNWGGMAEAFF.

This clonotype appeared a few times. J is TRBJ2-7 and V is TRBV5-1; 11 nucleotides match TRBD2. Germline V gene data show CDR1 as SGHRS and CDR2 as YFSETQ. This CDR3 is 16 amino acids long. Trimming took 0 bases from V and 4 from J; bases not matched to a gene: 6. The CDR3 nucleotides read TGCGCCAGCAGCTTGGAGAGACTAGCGGGACTTTACGAGCAGTACTTC. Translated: CASSLERLAGLYEQYF.

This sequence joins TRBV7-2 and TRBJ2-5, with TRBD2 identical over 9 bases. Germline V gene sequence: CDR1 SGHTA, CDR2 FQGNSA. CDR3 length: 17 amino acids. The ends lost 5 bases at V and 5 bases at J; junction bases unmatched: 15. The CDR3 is CASSHSPLIAGAETQYF. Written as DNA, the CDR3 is TGTGCCAGCAGCCATTCCCCGCTGATAGCGGGAGCGGAGACCCAGTACTTC.

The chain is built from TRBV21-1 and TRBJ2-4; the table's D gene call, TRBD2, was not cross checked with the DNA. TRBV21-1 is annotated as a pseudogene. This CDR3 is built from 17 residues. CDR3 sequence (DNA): TGTGCCAGCAATACGGGGGGAGGGGGAGTTGGCAAAAACATTCAGTACTTC. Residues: CASNTGGGGVGKNIQYF.

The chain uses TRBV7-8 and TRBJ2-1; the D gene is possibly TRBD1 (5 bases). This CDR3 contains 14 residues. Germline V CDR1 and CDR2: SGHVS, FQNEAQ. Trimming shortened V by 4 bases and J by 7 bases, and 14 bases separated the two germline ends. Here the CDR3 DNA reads TGTGCCAGCAGCTCAGGCCCAGGGTGGAATGAGCAGTTCTTC. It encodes CASSSGPGWNEQFF.

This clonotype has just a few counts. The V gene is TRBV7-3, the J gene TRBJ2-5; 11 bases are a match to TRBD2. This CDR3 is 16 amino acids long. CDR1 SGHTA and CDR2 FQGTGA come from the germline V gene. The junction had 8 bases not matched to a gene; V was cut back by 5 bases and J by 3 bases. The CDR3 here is CASSPRASGRKETQYF. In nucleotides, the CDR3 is TGTGCCAGCAGCCCCCGGGCTAGCGGGAGGAAAGAGACCCAGTACTTC.

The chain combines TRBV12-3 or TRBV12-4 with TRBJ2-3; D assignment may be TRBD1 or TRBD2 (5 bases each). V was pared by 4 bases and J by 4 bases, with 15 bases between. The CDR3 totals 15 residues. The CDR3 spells CASSSGTMGADTQYF. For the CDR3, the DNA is TGTGCCAGCAGTTCGGGAACCATGGGGGCAGATACGCAGTATTTT.

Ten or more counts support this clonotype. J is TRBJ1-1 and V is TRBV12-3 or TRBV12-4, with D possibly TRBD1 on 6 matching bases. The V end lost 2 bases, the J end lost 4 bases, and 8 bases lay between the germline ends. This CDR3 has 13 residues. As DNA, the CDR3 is TGTGCCAGCAGTTTAACAGGGCCCACTGAAGCTTTCTTT. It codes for CASSLTGPTEAFF.

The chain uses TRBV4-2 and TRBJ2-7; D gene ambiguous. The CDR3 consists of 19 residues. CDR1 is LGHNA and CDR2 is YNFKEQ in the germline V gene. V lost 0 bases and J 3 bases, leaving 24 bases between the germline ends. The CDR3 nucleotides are TGTGCCAGCAGCCAAGAAGGTCCCTTTCCCGACCTCCTCTACTACGAGCAGTACTTC. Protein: CASSQEGPFPDLLYYEQYF.

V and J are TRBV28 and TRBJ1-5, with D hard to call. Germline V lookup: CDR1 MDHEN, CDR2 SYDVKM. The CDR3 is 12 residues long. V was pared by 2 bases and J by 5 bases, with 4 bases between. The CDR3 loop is CASSLIDQPQHF. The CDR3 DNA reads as TGTGCCAGCAGTTTAATCGATCAGCCCCAGCATTTT.

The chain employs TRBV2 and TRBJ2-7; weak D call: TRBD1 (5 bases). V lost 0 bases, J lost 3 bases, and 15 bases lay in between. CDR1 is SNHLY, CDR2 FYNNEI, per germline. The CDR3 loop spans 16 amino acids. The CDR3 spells CASSEAPIRVGYEQYF. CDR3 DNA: TGTGCCAGCAGTGAAGCGCCGATCAGGGTAGGCTACGAGCAGTACTTC.

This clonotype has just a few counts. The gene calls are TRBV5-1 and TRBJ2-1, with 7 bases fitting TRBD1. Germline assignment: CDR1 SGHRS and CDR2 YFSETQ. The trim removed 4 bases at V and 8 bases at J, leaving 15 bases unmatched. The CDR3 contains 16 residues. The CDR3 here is CASSLNLQGTEDEQFF. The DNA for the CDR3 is TGCGCCAGCAGCCTGAACCTACAGGGGACAGAGGATGAGCAGTTCTTC. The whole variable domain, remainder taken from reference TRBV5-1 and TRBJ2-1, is KAGVTQTPRYLIKTRGQQVTLSCSPISGHRSVSWYQQTPGQGLQFLFEYFSETQRNKGNFPGRFSGRQFSNSRSEMNVSTLELGDSALYLCASSLNLQGTEDEQFFGPGTRLTVL.

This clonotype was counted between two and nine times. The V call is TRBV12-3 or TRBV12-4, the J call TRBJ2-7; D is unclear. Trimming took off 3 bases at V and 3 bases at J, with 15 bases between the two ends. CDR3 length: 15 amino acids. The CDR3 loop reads CASSFRGDSLYEQYF. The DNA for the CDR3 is TGTGCCAGCAGTTTTCGTGGTGACTCCCTCTACGAGCAGTACTTC.

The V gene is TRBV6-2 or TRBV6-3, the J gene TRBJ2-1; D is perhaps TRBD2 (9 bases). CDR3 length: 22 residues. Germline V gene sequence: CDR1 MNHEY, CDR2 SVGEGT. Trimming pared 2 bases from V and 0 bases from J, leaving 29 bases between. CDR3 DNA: TGTGCCAGCAGTTACCGGACAGGGAGGGCTAGCGGGACTCAATTCTCCTACAATGAGCAGTTCTTC. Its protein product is CASSYRTGRASGTQFSYNEQFF.

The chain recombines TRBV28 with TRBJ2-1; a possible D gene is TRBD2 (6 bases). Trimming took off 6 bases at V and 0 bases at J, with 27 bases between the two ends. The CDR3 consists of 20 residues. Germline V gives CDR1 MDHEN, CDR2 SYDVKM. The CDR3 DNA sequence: TGTGCCAGCAGGGGCGAAGGGGCTCTTCCGGCGGGGAGCTCCTACAATGAGCAGTTCTTC. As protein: CASRGEGALPAGSSYNEQFF. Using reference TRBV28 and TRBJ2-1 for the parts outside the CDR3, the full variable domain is DVKVTQSSRYLVKRTGEKVFLECVQDMDHENMFWYRQDPGLGLRLIYFSYDVKMKEKGDIPEGYSVSREKKERFSLILESASTNQTSMYLCASRGEGALPAGSSYNEQFFGPGTRLTVL.